Presented here are 8 T cell receptor beta chains from one specimen sequenced in a study of blood T cells in healthy people across ages. Using a J-beta primer mix together with a sample-barcoded 5' primer, a second PCR was run for about 6 to 12 cycles. Each CDR3 protein is one row after TCRdb ran MiXCR on the 5' RACE reads. The sample has around 1,000,000 distinct CDR3 sequences, under 30% seen once. The same sample was also used in a study of T cells of mothers and their children.

Sequenced: blood. Every receptor here comes from a girl aged 2 to 10 in good health.

This chain joins TRBV4-3 and TRBJ2-7; D perhaps matches TRBD1 (6 bases). Germline V gives CDR1 LGHNA, CDR2 YSLEER. The V and J ends lost 4 bases and 3 bases respectively, with 13 bases between them. This CDR3 is built from 14 residues. In DNA, the CDR3 is TGCGCCAGCAGCCCCCCAGGGGCTCACTACGAGCAGTACTTC. It specifies CASSPPGAHYEQYF.

This clonotype was observed a handful of times. This chain joins TRBV12-3 or TRBV12-4 and TRBJ2-5; 8 bases agree with TRBD1. This CDR3 spans 15 amino acids. Trimming removed 6 bases from V and 4 bases from J; junction bases left unmatched: 10. The CDR3: CASRNPPRGRETQYF. The CDR3 DNA is TGTGCCAGCAGGAACCCTCCCAGGGGGCGAGAGACCCAGTACTTC.

This clonotype has more than one count but fewer than ten. The rearrangement links TRBV6-6 to TRBJ1-1; no clear D. The germline gives CDR1 MNHNY, CDR2 SVGAGI (reference sequence). With 2 bases removed from V and 1 base from J, the gap between germline ends came to 8 bases. This CDR3 is built from 14 residues. As DNA, the CDR3 is TGTGCCAGCAGTTACGTCTCGGAGAACACTGAAGCTTTCTTT. Protein product: CASSYVSENTEAFF.

This clonotype was counted only a few times. V gene TRBV7-9 combines with J gene TRBJ2-5; no firm D call. Trimming took off 5 bases at V and 5 bases at J, with 15 bases between the two ends. From germline, CDR1 is SEHNR and CDR2 FQNEAQ (reference sequence). The CDR3 consists of 14 residues. Here the CDR3 reads CASSPPYGFETQYF. CDR3 nucleotide sequence: TGTGCCAGCAGCCCCCCCTACGGATTTGAGACCCAGTACTTC. The variable domain in full, completed from reference TRBV7-9 and TRBJ2-5, reads DTGVSQNPRHKITKRGQNVTFRCDPISEHNRLYWYRQTLGQGPEFLTYFQNEAQLEKSRLLSDRFSAERPKGSFSTLEIQRTEQGDSAMYLCASSPPYGFETQYFGPGTRLLVL.

This clonotype was observed at least ten times. This rearrangement joins TRBV9 to TRBJ2-1, with TRBD2 matching over 8 bases. The V and J ends lost 4 bases and 0 bases, in that order; junction bases with no gene match: 3. The V gene's germline CDR1 is SGDLS and CDR2 YYNGEE. This CDR3 comprises 15 residues. The CDR3 loop is CASSTSGSSYNEQFF. The CDR3 coding sequence is TGTGCCAGCAGCACTAGCGGAAGCTCCTACAATGAGCAGTTCTTC. The whole variable domain, remainder taken from reference TRBV9 and TRBJ2-1, is DSGVTQTPKHLITATGQRVTLRCSPRSGDLSVYWYQQSLDQGLQFLIQYYNGEERAKGNILERFSAQQFPDLHSELNLSSLELGDSALYFCASSTSGSSYNEQFFGPGTRLTVL.

The genes are TRBV7-8 and TRBJ1-6; D is perhaps TRBD1 (5 bases). Germline V gene data show CDR1 as SGHVS and CDR2 as FQNEAQ. The length of the CDR3 is 12 residues. With 1 base removed from V and 13 bases from J, the gap between germline ends came to 8 bases. CDR3 coding DNA: TGTGCCAGCAGCTTAGGGTCAGGGCCCCTCCACTTT. Translating gives CASSLGSGPLHF.

V gene TRBV5-6 combines with J gene TRBJ1-4; D unresolved. Per germline, CDR1 SGHDT and CDR2 YYEEEE. The CDR3 extends over 13 amino acids. V was pared by 4 bases and J by 6 bases, with 10 bases between. CDR3 DNA: TGTGCCAGCAGCCCCGTCGGGGATGAAAAACTGTTTTTT. Its protein is CASSPVGDEKLFF.

V usage is TRBV7-3 and J usage is TRBJ1-3; D remains unclear. Trimming left V 5 bases short and J 4 bases short, with 18 bases between. Looked up from germline, CDR1 is SGHTA and CDR2 is FQGTGA. The CDR3 is 16 residues long. In nucleotides, the CDR3 is TGTGCCAGCAGCGGTCTCCCTGGTCTTTCAGGAAACACCATATATTTT. It yields the protein CASSGLPGLSGNTIYF.